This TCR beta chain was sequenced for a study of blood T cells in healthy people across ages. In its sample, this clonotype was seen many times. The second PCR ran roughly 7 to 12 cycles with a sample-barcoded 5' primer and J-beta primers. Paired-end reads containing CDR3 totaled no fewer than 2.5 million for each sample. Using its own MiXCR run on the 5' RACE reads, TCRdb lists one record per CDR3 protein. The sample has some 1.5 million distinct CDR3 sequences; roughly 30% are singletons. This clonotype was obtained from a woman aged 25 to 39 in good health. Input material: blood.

The CDR3 region has the DNA TGTGCCAGCAGCCCAATCTGGGGGGCCAACGTCCTGACTTTC. This encodes CASSPIWGANVLTF. This rearrangement joins TRBV7-2 to TRBJ2-6; the D is unclear. This CDR3 has 14 residues. In germline, CDR1 is SGHTA, CDR2 FQGNSA. The V end lost 5 bases, the J end lost 4 bases, and 9 bases lay between the germline ends.